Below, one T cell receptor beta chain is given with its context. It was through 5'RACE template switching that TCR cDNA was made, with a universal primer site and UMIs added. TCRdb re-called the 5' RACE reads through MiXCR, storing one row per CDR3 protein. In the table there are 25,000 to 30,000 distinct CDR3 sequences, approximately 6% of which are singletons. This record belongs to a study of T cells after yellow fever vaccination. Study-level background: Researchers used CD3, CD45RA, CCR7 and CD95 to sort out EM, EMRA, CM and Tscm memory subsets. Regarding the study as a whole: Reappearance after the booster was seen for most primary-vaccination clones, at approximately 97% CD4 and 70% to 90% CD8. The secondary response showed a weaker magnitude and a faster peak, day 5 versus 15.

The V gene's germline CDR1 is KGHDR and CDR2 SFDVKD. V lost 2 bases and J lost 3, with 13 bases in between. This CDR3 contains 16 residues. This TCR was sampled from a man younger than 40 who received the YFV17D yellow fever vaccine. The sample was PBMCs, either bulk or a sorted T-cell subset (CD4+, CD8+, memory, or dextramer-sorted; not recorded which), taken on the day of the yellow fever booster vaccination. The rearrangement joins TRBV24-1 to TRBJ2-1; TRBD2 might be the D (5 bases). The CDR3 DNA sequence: TGTGCCACCAGTGATTCAAGCGGATCGGGCTACAATGAGCAGTTCTTC. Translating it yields CATSDSSGSGYNEQFF.